This is a list of T cell receptor beta chains from one sample in a study of molecular identifiers for immune sequencing clone quantification. TCRdb passed the PCR reads through MiXCR, listing each CDR3 protein once. In the table there are about 320,000 distinct CDR3 sequences, over 20% of which are singletons. The sample taken for sequencing was naive CD8+ T cells from blood, with Jurkat cell RNA spiked in. The receptors were sampled from a human donor in good health. Some libraries in this study had Jurkat cell RNA spiked in. Both conserved end residues are part of each CDR3. D genes are given only for firm matches. Some rows have no size entry. The others give once, few or many, or a class for an expanded clone.

j_gene: TRBJ1-4
v_gene: TRBV7-8
abundance: many
d_gene: .
CDR3aa: CASSFGATNEKLFF
CDR3nt: TGTGCCAGCAGCTTTGGGGCAACTAATGAAAAACTGTTTTTT

j_gene: TRBJ1-5
v_gene: TRBV7-9
abundance: many
d_gene: .
CDR3aa: CASGRENQPQHF
CDR3nt: TGTGCCAGCGGTAGGGAAAATCAGCCCCAGCATTTT

j_gene: TRBJ2-3
v_gene: TRBV5-4
abundance: many
d_gene: .
CDR3aa: CASSTGTGEGVTQYF
CDR3nt: TGTGCCAGCAGTACCGGGACCGGCGAGGGTGTTACGCAGTATTTT

j_gene: TRBJ1-5
v_gene: TRBV27
abundance: .
d_gene: TRBD1
CDR3aa: CASSHRGLGDQPQHF
CDR3nt: TGTGCCAGCAGTCACAGGGGGCTTGGGGATCAGCCCCAGCATTTT

j_gene: TRBJ2-7
v_gene: TRBV13
abundance: many
d_gene: TRBD1
CDR3aa: CASSFGKGANEQYF
CDR3nt: TGTGCCAGCAGCTTTGGTAAGGGGGCCAACGAGCAGTACTTC

j_gene: TRBJ2-7
v_gene: TRBV7-9
abundance: many
d_gene: .
CDR3aa: CASSLSIGDEQYF
CDR3nt: TGTGCCAGCAGCTTATCTATCGGGGACGAGCAGTACTTC

j_gene: TRBJ1-1
v_gene: TRBV2
abundance: many
d_gene: TRBD1
CDR3aa: CASRDRDRTFFVTEAFF
CDR3nt: TGTGCCAGCAGAGACCGGGACAGAACCTTCTTTGTCACTGAAGCTTTCTTT

j_gene: TRBJ2-2
v_gene: TRBV7-6
abundance: many
d_gene: TRBD1
CDR3aa: CASSTGQAWAGRNLFTGELFF
CDR3nt: TGTGCCAGCAGCACGGGACAGGCGTGGGCAGGAAGAAATCTATTCACCGGGGAGCTGTTTTTT

j_gene: TRBJ1-1
v_gene: TRBV5-8
abundance: many
d_gene: .
CDR3aa: CASSLGVGGALTEAFF
CDR3nt: TGTGCCAGCAGCTTGGGGGTCGGAGGGGCATTGACTGAAGCTTTCTTT

j_gene: TRBJ2-1
v_gene: TRBV4-3
abundance: many
d_gene: .
CDR3aa: CASSQAGRDEQFF
CDR3nt: TGCGCCAGCAGCCAAGCAGGGAGAGATGAGCAGTTCTTC

j_gene: TRBJ2-7
v_gene: TRBV25-1
abundance: .
d_gene: TRBD2
CDR3aa: CASSEYKGLALYEQYF
CDR3nt: TGTGCCAGCAGTGAATATAAGGGACTAGCATTATACGAGCAGTACTTC

j_gene: TRBJ2-7
v_gene: TRBV4-3
abundance: .
d_gene: .
CDR3aa: CASSPALQGPYEQYF
CDR3nt: TGCGCCAGCAGCCCGGCCTTGCAGGGTCCCTACGAGCAGTACTTC

j_gene: TRBJ2-7
v_gene: TRBV7-9
abundance: many
d_gene: .
CDR3aa: CASSESPDSSGQYF
CDR3nt: TGTGCCAGCAGCGAATCACCGGACAGTTCTGGGCAGTACTTC

j_gene: TRBJ2-7
v_gene: TRBV19
abundance: many
d_gene: TRBD1
CDR3aa: CASGQGINYEQYF
CDR3nt: TGTGCCAGTGGACAGGGGATCAATTACGAGCAGTACTTC

j_gene: TRBJ2-5
v_gene: TRBV6-2/TRBV6-3
abundance: .
d_gene: TRBD2
CDR3aa: CASSSLGLAGLETQYF
CDR3nt: TGTGCCAGCAGTTCCCTGGGACTAGCGGGCCTAGAGACCCAGTACTTC

j_gene: TRBJ1-5
v_gene: TRBV27
abundance: .
d_gene: .
CDR3aa: CASSPTPGRPQHF
CDR3nt: TGTGCCAGCAGCCCAACCCCAGGGCGCCCCCAGCATTTT

j_gene: TRBJ2-3
v_gene: TRBV30
abundance: .
d_gene: .
CDR3aa: CAYDLGVRGSTDTQYF
CDR3nt: TGTGCCTACGATTTGGGTGTCCGAGGTAGCACAGATACGCAGTATTTT

j_gene: TRBJ2-1
v_gene: TRBV30
abundance: few
d_gene: TRBD2
CDR3aa: CAWDSSGDNEQFF
CDR3nt: TGTGCCTGGGACTCTAGCGGAGACAATGAGCAGTTCTTC

j_gene: TRBJ1-4
v_gene: TRBV6-5
abundance: many
d_gene: .
CDR3aa: CASSYGRDVNEKLFF
CDR3nt: TGTGCCAGCAGTTACGGTCGGGACGTTAATGAAAAACTGTTTTTT

j_gene: TRBJ1-1
v_gene: TRBV5-1
abundance: many
d_gene: .
CDR3aa: CASSLYEEMGTEAFF
CDR3nt: TGCGCCAGCAGCCTCTACGAGGAGATGGGGACTGAAGCTTTCTTT

j_gene: TRBJ1-5
v_gene: TRBV7-7
abundance: many
d_gene: .
CDR3aa: CASRSPLGRKGQPQHF
CDR3nt: TGTGCTAGCCGCAGCCCGTTAGGTCGTAAAGGTCAGCCCCAGCATTTT

j_gene: TRBJ2-7
v_gene: TRBV5-6
abundance: many
d_gene: .
CDR3aa: CASSLNPNRAYEQYF
CDR3nt: TGTGCCAGCAGCTTGAACCCTAACAGGGCCTACGAGCAGTACTTC

j_gene: TRBJ2-2
v_gene: TRBV6-2/TRBV6-3
abundance: many
d_gene: .
CDR3aa: CASSYSASAGELFF
CDR3nt: TGTGCCAGCAGTTACTCGGCCTCTGCCGGGGAGCTGTTTTTT

j_gene: TRBJ1-1
v_gene: TRBV28
abundance: many
d_gene: .
CDR3aa: CATSDRMNTEAFF
CDR3nt: TGTGCCACATCCGACAGAATGAACACTGAAGCTTTCTTT